Each of the 29 T cell receptor beta chains below was sequenced from the same sample in a study of blood T cell repertoires in COVID-19. The method was immunoSEQ multiplex PCR; TCRdb's version includes in-frame clones alone and lacks a portion of them. The sample shows 70,000 to 100,000 clones, approximately 78% of them seen only once. Sequenced: peripheral blood. Source of these receptors: a woman of 80 years or more with acute or convalescent COVID-19.

The V and J genes are TRBV7-9 and TRBJ1-2; tentatively, D is TRBD1 (5 bases). Germline V gene sequence: CDR1 SEHNR, CDR2 FQNEAQ (reference sequence). The length of the CDR3 is 16 residues. V lost 1 base, J lost 2 bases, and 14 bases lay in between. CDR3 sequence reads: CASSLGREVSNYGYTF. For the CDR3, the DNA is TGTGCCAGCAGCTTAGGCAGGGAGGTGTCGAACTATGGCTACACCTTC.

V gene TRBV21-1 combines with J gene TRBJ1-6. TRBV21-1 is flagged as a pseudogene. The CDR3 runs 17 residues. DNA for the CDR3: TGTGCCAGCTTCGGGTTTAGCGTTCGAAAACTTAATTCACCCCTCCACTTT. Its translation: CASFGFSVRKLNSPLHF.

V usage is TRBV6-6 and J usage is TRBJ2-7; D may be TRBD1 (6 bases). V lost 5 bases and J 3 bases, leaving 11 bases between the germline ends. The CDR3 extends over 13 amino acids. Germline assignment: CDR1 MNHNY and CDR2 SVGAGI (reference sequence). CDR3 sequence reads: CASSRRGGYEQYF. For the CDR3, the DNA is TGTGCCAGCAGTCGCAGGGGTGGCTACGAGCAGTACTTC.

The chain employs TRBV6-2 or TRBV6-3 and TRBJ2-1; a weak D match, TRBD2 (6 bases). Trimming shortened V by 4 bases and J by 2 bases, and 12 bases separated the two germline ends. The germline V gene encodes CDR1 MNHEY and CDR2 SVGEGT. The CDR3 sequence is 15 residues long. CDR3 sequence reads: CASSWLANPYNEQFF. CDR3 sequence (DNA): TGTGCCAGCAGTTGGCTAGCGAACCCCTACAATGAGCAGTTCTTC.

The V call is TRBV7-2, the J call TRBJ1-4, with a tentative D call TRBD1 (6 bases). The CDR3 is 14 residues long. Germline CDR1 SGHTA, CDR2 FQGNSA. V gave up 3 bases and J gave up 8 bases, with 13 bases separating them. CDR3 region: CASSLGQLPEKLFF. Written as DNA, the CDR3 is TGTGCCAGCAGCTTGGGACAACTCCCGGAAAAACTGTTTTTT.

The chain carries TRBV7-9 and TRBJ2-1, with 10 bases that match TRBD1. V dropped 4 bases and J dropped 6; count of bases not matched to a gene: 12. The CDR3 sequence is 17 residues long. The V gene's germline CDR1 is SEHNR and CDR2 FQNEAQ (reference sequence). CDR3 residues: CASSSRQGARGGNEQFF. The CDR3 DNA follows: TGTGCCAGCAGCTCCCGACAGGGGGCCCGAGGGGGCAATGAGCAGTTCTTC.

The J gene is TRBJ1-4, the V gene TRBV5-6; D gene uncertain. V was cut by 3 bases and J by 8 bases, with 17 bases left in between. This CDR3 region has 15 residues. CDR1 SGHDT and CDR2 YYEEEE come from the germline V gene. This chain's CDR3 is CASSWGAGGSEKLFF. CDR3 coding DNA: TGTGCCAGCAGCTGGGGTGCAGGAGGAAGCGAAAAACTGTTTTTT.

The rearrangement links TRBV24-1 to TRBJ1-2, with 8 nucleotides matching TRBD1. Germline assignment: CDR1 KGHDR and CDR2 SFDVKD. The CDR3 runs to 13 residues. J was trimmed by 8 bases and V by 6 bases; bases with no gene match: 7. This chain's CDR3 is CATSKPGQGGYTF. The DNA of the CDR3 is TGTGCCACCAGTAAACCCGGACAGGGAGGCTACACCTTC.

The chain has TRBV9 and TRBJ2-1; D is ambiguous. Germline V lookup: CDR1 SGDLS, CDR2 YYNGEE. The CDR3 loop spans 12 amino acids. The V end lost 5 bases, the J end lost 7 bases, and 10 bases lay between the germline ends. CDR3 nucleotide sequence: TGTGCCAGCAGTATCAACATAAATGAGCAGTTCTTC. It codes for CASSININEQFF.

The V gene is TRBV4-3, the J gene TRBJ1-5; 7 nucleotides match TRBD1. V was clipped by 1 base and J by 6 bases; unmatched bases: 6. CDR3 length: 15 amino acids. CDR1 LGHNA and CDR2 YSLEER come from the germline V gene. CDR3 in DNA: TGCGCCAGCAGCCAAGTCCTGTCAGGGGGTCAGCCCCAGCATTTT. Protein: CASSQVLSGGQPQHF.

The J gene is TRBJ2-2, the V gene TRBV24-1; TRBD2 matches at 7 bases. The CDR3 consists of 16 residues. The J segment lost 6 bases and the V segment lost 0 bases, leaving 6 bases of the junction unmatched. Germline CDR1 KGHDR, CDR2 SFDVKD. DNA for the CDR3: TGTGCCACCAGTGATTTGATCGGGGGGTTCGCCGGGGAGCTGTTTTTT. Its protein is CATSDLIGGFAGELFF.

V is TRBV11-3 and J is TRBJ1-6; D ambiguous. This CDR3 has 14 residues. The V and J ends lost 5 bases and 9 bases respectively, with 14 bases between them. CDR1 is SGHNT and CDR2 is YENEEA in the germline V gene. The CDR3 reads CASSRRADSSPLHF. Written as DNA, the CDR3 is TGTGCCAGCAGCCGCCGAGCAGACTCTTCACCCCTCCACTTT.

This clone was counted only a few times. CDR3 loop: CASSQVTTVYNEQYF. As DNA, the CDR3 is TGTGCCAGCAGCCAAGTCACAACAGTCTACAACGAGCAGTACTTC. The chain links TRBV3-1 (or the pseudogene TRBV3-2) to TRBJ2-7; no definite D call. The CDR3 sequence is 15 residues long. Germline lookup yields CDR1 LGHDT and CDR2 YNNKEL (reference sequence). The V gene lost 1 base and the J gene lost 5 bases, with 15 bases spanning the gap.

The chain recombines TRBV6-5 with TRBJ1-5, with a weak D call TRBD1 (6 bases). This CDR3 spans 12 amino acids. The germline gives CDR1 MNHEY, CDR2 SVGAGI. The ends were cut back, 6 bases at V and 4 bases at J, with 7 bases in the middle. Here the CDR3 reads CASSQGNQPQHF. The CDR3, as DNA: TGTGCCAGCAGCCAGGGGAATCAGCCCCAGCATTTT.

V usage is TRBV27 and J usage is TRBJ1-1, with D possibly TRBD1 on 6 matching bases. Per germline, CDR1 MNHEY and CDR2 SMNVEV (reference sequence). V was trimmed by 5 bases and J by 5 bases, leaving 18 bases between them. This CDR3 contains 15 residues. CDR3 region: CASSPKGTLWTEAFF. The CDR3 bases are TGTGCCAGCAGTCCGAAAGGGACACTATGGACTGAAGCTTTCTTT.

This chain connects TRBV10-1 to TRBJ1-1; 11 nucleotides agree with TRBD1. Trimming removed 6 bases from V and 3 bases from J; junction bases left unmatched: 12. Germline V gene sequence: CDR1 WNHNN, CDR2 SYGVQD (reference sequence). The length of the CDR3 is 17 residues. In DNA, the CDR3 is TGCGCCAGCAGCCCTTCGGACAGGGGGCTTGGGGACACTGAAGCTTTCTTT. Protein sequence: CASSPSDRGLGDTEAFF.

The rearrangement links TRBV2 to TRBJ1-2, with 8 bases lining up with TRBD1. The germline gives CDR1 SNHLY, CDR2 FYNNEI. The CDR3 is 14 residues long. V was clipped by 6 bases and J by 4 bases; unmatched bases: 7. The CDR3 spells CASSTGGLGYGYTF. The CDR3 DNA sequence: TGTGCCAGCAGCACAGGGGGTCTGGGCTATGGCTACACCTTC.

V and J are TRBV5-1 and TRBJ1-6, with TRBD1 matching 10 bases. V shed 4 bases and J 7 bases; nucleotides not matched to a gene: 2. Per the germline V gene, CDR1 is SGHRS and CDR2 is YFSETQ. CDR3 size: 14 residues. The CDR3 reads CASSQGQGNSPLHF. The CDR3 DNA follows: TGCGCCAGCAGCCAGGGACAGGGGAATTCACCCCTCCACTTT.

The rearrangement links TRBV7-9 to TRBJ2-2; TRBD1 might be the D (5 bases). Trimming took 4 bases from V and 13 from J, leaving 7 bases between them. Germline V gene lookup returns CDR1 SEHNR and CDR2 FQNEAQ (reference sequence). This CDR3 has 10 residues. CDR3 protein: CASSSRGLFF. The CDR3 region has the DNA TGTGCCAGCAGCTCTAGGGGGCTGTTTTTT.

V and J are TRBV19 and TRBJ1-3; no clear D. This CDR3 has 12 residues. The germline gives CDR1 LNHDA, CDR2 SQIVND (reference sequence). The V and J ends lost 6 bases and 5 bases respectively, with 8 bases between them. The CDR3 region has the DNA TGTGCCAGTAGCCGCGAAAGAAACACCATATATTTT. Its protein product is CASSRERNTIYF.

This sequence joins TRBV28 and TRBJ1-3, with D maybe TRBD1 (5 bases). Trimming took 5 bases from V and 6 from J, leaving 11 bases between them. Germline CDR1 and CDR2: MDHEN and SYDVKM. The CDR3 is made up of 13 amino acids. The CDR3 is CASSTQGLNTIYF. In nucleotides, the CDR3 is TGTGCCAGCAGTACCCAGGGCCTAAACACCATATATTTT.

The chain uses TRBV19 and TRBJ2-5; possible D gene TRBD2, 5 bases. CDR3 length equals 11 residues. In germline, CDR1 is LNHDA, CDR2 SQIVND (reference sequence). Trimming removed 5 bases from V and 12 bases from J, with 13 bases in between. DNA for the CDR3: TGTGCCAGTAGTTCCAGTCTAGCTAAGTACTTC. Protein product: CASSSSLAKYF.

The chain joins TRBV5-6 to TRBJ1-1; TRBD1 matches 8 bases. The germline CDR1 and CDR2 sequences are SGHDT and YYEEEE. J gave up 5 bases and V 4 bases, and 7 bases lay outside the gene matches. This CDR3 contains 14 residues. This chain's CDR3 is CASSIGQGRTEAFF. As DNA, the CDR3 is TGTGCCAGCAGCATCGGACAGGGTAGGACTGAAGCTTTCTTT. The full variable domain, in which reference TRBV5-6 and TRBJ1-1 provide the parts outside the CDR3, is DAGVTQSPTHLIKTRGQQVTLRCSPKSGHDTVSWYQQALGQGPQFIFQYYEEEERQRGNFPDRFSGHQFPNYSSELNVNALLLGDSALYLCASSIGQGRTEAFFGQGTRLTVV.

V usage is TRBV19 and J usage is TRBJ2-7; D not resolved. The CDR3 length is 14 residues. Trimming removed 3 bases at V and 0 bases at J, with 9 bases between. Germline lookup yields CDR1 LNHDA and CDR2 SQIVND (reference sequence). CDR3 DNA sequence: TGTGCCAGTAGTATGGCCCAGAACTCCTACGAGCAGTACTTC. Amino acids: CASSMAQNSYEQYF.

This chain connects TRBV19 to TRBJ1-5; 7 nucleotides agree with TRBD1. V dropped 4 bases and J dropped 1; count of bases not matched to a gene: 4. Per germline, CDR1 LNHDA and CDR2 SQIVND (reference sequence). This CDR3 has 15 amino acids. CDR3 sequence: CASSNQGQSNQPQHF. Written as DNA, the CDR3 is TGTGCCAGTAGTAACCAGGGACAGAGCAATCAGCCCCAGCATTTT.

This chain joins TRBV5-1 and TRBJ2-1; no definite D call. The CDR3 has 14 amino acids. Germline assignment: CDR1 SGHRS and CDR2 YFSETQ. V was pared by 2 bases and J by 8 bases, with 14 bases between. In DNA, the CDR3 is TGCGCCAGCAGCTTAGGTTCTCGCCAGGATGAGCAGTTCTTC. Translated: CASSLGSRQDEQFF.

The chain is built from TRBV7-9 and TRBJ2-2; weak D call: TRBD2 (7 bases). Germline V gene lookup returns CDR1 SEHNR and CDR2 FQNEAQ (reference sequence). V lost 6 bases, J lost 5 bases, and 16 bases lay in between. CDR3 size: 15 residues. The CDR3 sequence: CASREKGGHTGELFF. The DNA for the CDR3 is TGTGCCAGCAGAGAGAAGGGGGGGCATACCGGGGAGCTGTTTTTT.

This chain connects TRBV7-9 to TRBJ1-3, with D unclear. There are 12 residues in the CDR3. CDR1 and CDR2 (germline): SEHNR, FQNEAQ (reference sequence). With 5 bases removed from V and 8 bases from J, the gap between germline ends came to 10 bases. CDR3 loop: CASSHSRDTIYF. The CDR3 DNA is TGTGCCAGCAGCCACTCACGAGACACCATATATTTT.

This chain uses TRBV9 with TRBJ2-5, with D perhaps TRBD1 (5 bases). V was clipped by 4 bases and J by 5 bases, with 18 bases between them. The CDR3 consists of 15 residues. Germline V gives CDR1 SGDLS, CDR2 YYNGEE. As DNA, the CDR3 is TGTGCCAGCAGCCCCTCCAACCTAAACAGGGAGACCCAGTACTTC. This encodes CASSPSNLNRETQYF. The full variable domain, its missing parts supplied by reference TRBV9 and TRBJ2-5, is DSGVTQTPKHLITATGQRVTLRCSPRSGDLSVYWYQQSLDQGLQFLIQYYNGEERAKGNILERFSAQQFPDLHSELNLSSLELGDSALYFCASSPSNLNRETQYFGPGTRLLVL.